This T cell receptor beta chain was captured in a study of blood T cell repertoires in COVID-19. As handled by the study authors: Estimated nucleated cell counts came from reference gene primer amplification. Clones were read by immunoSEQ multiplex PCR, and TCRdb kept only the in-frame ones, dropping some. V and J calls and clone size are copied from that table; D and trimming were computed from the DNA. The sample yields 100,000 to 150,000 clones, roughly 83% seen once. The CDR3 runs to 15 residues. V trimming: 4 bases; J trimming: 5 bases; junction bases outside the gene matches: 4. Germline V CDR1 and CDR2: LGHDT, YNNKEL (reference sequence).

The sample consisted of peripheral blood. J is TRBJ1-4 and V is TRBV3-1 (or the pseudogene TRBV3-2); 10 positions agree with TRBD1. This receptor was identified in a woman between 45 and 65 years old with acute or convalescent COVID-19. CDR3 amino acids: CASSPLGQGNEKLFF. Written as DNA, the CDR3 is TGTGCCAGCAGCCCACTGGGACAGGGGAATGAAAAACTGTTTTTT.